This T cell receptor (beta chain) originates from a study of response to subunit inactivated influenza vaccine. From the RT-PCR reads, TCRdb called clonotypes with MiXCR, one entry per CDR3 protein. Here the sample spans about 570,000 distinct CDR3 sequences, roughly 10% being singletons. Between the trimmed V and J ends, which lost 6 bases and 2 bases, there was a span of 14 bases. Per germline, CDR1 SQVTM and CDR2 ANQGSEA. The CDR3 sequence is 13 residues long. This clonotype has just a few counts. These records were also assigned to another study, of T cells expressing NK-cell markers. This second study notes: Making the TCR beta cDNA relied on 5'RACE template switching with UMIs. Sorting in several experiments was restricted by an anti-gamma-delta TCR antibody to alpha-beta TCR T cells.

The source was PBMCs from blood, collected on the day of vaccination. This receptor was identified in a man in his fifties or sixties who received an inactivated influenza vaccine. This chain connects TRBV29-1 to TRBJ2-7; D may be TRBD1 or TRBD2 (5 bases each). In DNA, the CDR3 is TGCAGCGTCACCGGGACGGTAACCTACGAGCAGTACTTC. Translated, it gives CSVTGTVTYEQYF.